What follows are 19 T cell receptor beta chains derived from one specimen sequenced in a study of control samples from healthy donors and cancer patients. TCRdb keeps only in-frame clones here, not all; method: immunoSEQ multiplex PCR. Of a few hundred thousand clones listed, 80% to 95% are singletons. Sequencing input: PBMCs. These receptors all stem from a man aged 40-49 years with head and neck cancer.

The chain links TRBV29-1 to TRBJ2-6; D gene ambiguous. Per germline, CDR1 SQVTM and CDR2 ANQGSEA. This CDR3 has 21 amino acids. Trimming stripped 5 bases from V and 5 bases from J, with 34 bases between. Here the CDR3 reads CSVLISYSLRTAPPRANVLTF. The CDR3 DNA is TGCAGCGTTTTGATTTCGTACTCCCTCAGGACCGCGCCGCCAAGGGCCAACGTCCTGACTTTC.

V is TRBV6-4 and J is TRBJ1-2; D call uncertain. The germline V gene encodes CDR1 MRHNA and CDR2 SNTAGT. The V gene lost 6 bases and the J gene lost 3 bases, with 11 bases spanning the gap. The CDR3 sequence is 13 residues long. CDR3 DNA: TGTGCCAGCAGGTCCCCCGGGGACTATGGCTACACCTTC. This gives the protein CASRSPGDYGYTF.

V and J are TRBV11-2 and TRBJ2-5; no clear D. V lost 5 bases to trimming and J lost 0 bases, with 13 bases between them. The CDR3 consists of 15 residues. Germline V gene data show CDR1 as SGHAT and CDR2 as FQNNGV. The DNA of the CDR3 is TGTGCCAGCAGCACCACCCTGGCGAACCAAGAGACCCAGTACTTC. It yields the protein CASSTTLANQETQYF.

V usage is TRBV6-9 and J usage is TRBJ2-3; 11 bases map to TRBD2. V shed 5 bases and J 5 bases; nucleotides not matched to a gene: 15. Germline lookup yields CDR1 MNHGY and CDR2 SVAAGI. CDR3 length equals 18 residues. The chain's CDR3 is CASSLTSGSERQEDTQYF. The CDR3 nucleotides read TGTGCCAGCAGTCTTACTAGCGGGAGCGAGAGGCAAGAAGATACGCAGTATTTT.

The genes are TRBV5-6 and TRBJ2-7, with D hard to call. Per the germline V gene, CDR1 is SGHDT and CDR2 is YYEEEE. CDR3 length: 13 amino acids. Between the trimmed V and J ends, which lost 2 bases and 4 bases, there was a span of 10 bases. The CDR3 nucleotides read TGTGCCAGCAGCTTCATCCCGGATTACGAGCAGTACTTC. It translates to CASSFIPDYEQYF.

V is TRBV4-3 and J is TRBJ2-1; tentatively, D is TRBD2 (5 bases). Trimming stripped 0 bases from V and 5 bases from J, with 8 bases between. The CDR3 loop spans 14 amino acids. Germline V gene data show CDR1 as LGHNA and CDR2 as YSLEER. The CDR3 region has the DNA TGCGCCAGCAGCCAAGAAGGAGGAGACAATGAGCAGTTCTTC. Translation gives CASSQEGGDNEQFF.

The chain has TRBV3-1 (or the pseudogene TRBV3-2) and TRBJ2-2; the match to TRBD1 covers 9 bases. The CDR3 is made up of 16 amino acids. CDR1 is LGHDT and CDR2 is YNNKEL in the germline V gene (reference sequence). The trim removed 4 bases at V and 6 bases at J, leaving 9 bases unmatched. CDR3 in DNA: TGTGCCAGCAGCCGCGCCGGGACAGGGATACCCGGGGAGCTGTTTTTT. Its protein is CASSRAGTGIPGELFF.

The J gene is TRBJ1-4, the V gene TRBV9; 9 bases agree with TRBD1. This CDR3 contains 16 residues. The germline V gene encodes CDR1 SGDLS and CDR2 YYNGEE. Trimming cost V 2 bases and J 5 bases; bases outside gene matches: 7. CDR3 sequence reads: CASSVTGGSGNEKLFF. The CDR3 DNA follows: TGTGCCAGCAGCGTCACAGGGGGCTCGGGGAATGAAAAACTGTTTTTT. The entire variable domain, with the rest obtained from reference TRBV9 and TRBJ1-4, is as follows: DSGVTQTPKHLITATGQRVTLRCSPRSGDLSVYWYQQSLDQGLQFLIQYYNGEERAKGNILERFSAQQFPDLHSELNLSSLELGDSALYFCASSVTGGSGNEKLFFGSGTQLSVL.

The V call is TRBV6-5, the J call TRBJ2-7; a possible D gene is TRBD1 (5 bases). Germline CDR1 and CDR2: MNHEY and SVGAGI. V lost 5 bases and J lost 0, with 11 bases in between. The CDR3 contains 14 residues. CDR3 coding DNA: TGTGCCAGCAGTAGACAGTCGAGCTCCTACGAGCAGTACTTC. Amino acids: CASSRQSSSYEQYF.

This clone was found a few times. The rearrangement links TRBV28 to TRBJ1-5, with TRBD1 identical over 8 bases. Germline V gene data show CDR1 as MDHEN and CDR2 as SYDVKM. V was pared by 2 bases and J by 5 bases, with 5 bases of the junction left unmatched. This CDR3 is 15 amino acids long. The CDR3 sequence is CASSLPTGAHQPQHF. The CDR3 nucleotides read TGTGCCAGCAGTTTACCGACAGGGGCCCATCAGCCCCAGCATTTT. Full variable domain (remainder filled in from reference TRBV28 and TRBJ1-5): DVKVTQSSRYLVKRTGEKVFLECVQDMDHENMFWYRQDPGLGLRLIYFSYDVKMKEKGDIPEGYSVSREKKERFSLILESASTNQTSMYLCASSLPTGAHQPQHFGDGTRLSIL.

The chain carries TRBV6-4 and TRBJ2-7; D might be TRBD1 (5 bases). The V gene's germline CDR1 is MRHNA and CDR2 SNTAGT. The CDR3 consists of 15 residues. V lost 4 bases to trimming and J lost 3 bases, with 16 bases between them. DNA of the CDR3: TGTGCCAGCAGTGTACAGGCAGGGTGGAACTACGAGCAGTACTTC. Translating gives CASSVQAGWNYEQYF.

The gene calls are TRBV9 and TRBJ2-2, with D unclear. This CDR3 contains 13 residues. Germline CDR1 and CDR2: SGDLS and YYNGEE. The V and J ends lost 4 bases and 3 bases respectively, with 7 bases between them. CDR3 sequence: CASSPGDTGELFF. CDR3 sequence (DNA): TGTGCCAGCAGCCCTGGAGACACCGGGGAGCTGTTTTTT.

The V gene is TRBV30, the J gene TRBJ2-7; 8 nucleotides match TRBD1. Germline V gene sequence: CDR1 GTSNPN, CDR2 SVGIG (reference sequence). The ends lost 5 bases at V and 3 bases at J; junction bases unmatched: 9. The CDR3 consists of 14 residues. The CDR3 protein is CAWCTGTGGYEQYF. The CDR3 DNA reads TGTGCCTGGTGCACCGGGACAGGCGGCTACGAGCAGTACTTC.

This clone was picked up a small number of times. This rearrangement joins TRBV9 to TRBJ1-2; tentative D call: TRBD1 (6 bases). The ends were cut back, 5 bases at V and 5 bases at J, with 13 bases in the middle. The CDR3 consists of 13 residues. Per germline, CDR1 SGDLS and CDR2 YYNGEE. The CDR3 DNA sequence: TGTGCCAGCAGACACAGGGAGACTTATGGCTACACCTTC. Translated: CASRHRETYGYTF. Full variable domain (outside the CDR3, taken from reference TRBV9 and TRBJ1-2): DSGVTQTPKHLITATGQRVTLRCSPRSGDLSVYWYQQSLDQGLQFLIQYYNGEERAKGNILERFSAQQFPDLHSELNLSSLELGDSALYFCASRHRETYGYTFGSGTRLTVV.

The chain is built from TRBV2 and TRBJ2-3, with 8 bases matching TRBD1. Trimming cost V 1 base and J 1 base; bases outside gene matches: 1. This CDR3 region has 15 residues. CDR1 is SNHLY and CDR2 is FYNNEI in the germline V gene. CDR3 bases: TGTGCCAGCAGTGAAGAGGGACAGGGCACAGATACGCAGTATTTT. Its protein product is CASSEEGQGTDTQYF.

The rearrangement joins TRBV6-5 to TRBJ2-1; D is unresolved. CDR3 length: 15 amino acids. CDR1 is MNHEY and CDR2 is SVGAGI in the germline V gene. V was cut by 6 bases and J by 0 bases, with 12 bases left in between. As DNA, the CDR3 is TGTGCCAGCAGAAGTACGGAGAGCTCCTACAATGAGCAGTTCTTC. This encodes CASRSTESSYNEQFF.

The chain is built from TRBV5-6 and TRBJ2-5; TRBD1 aligns across 8 bases. CDR1 is SGHDT, CDR2 YYEEEE, per germline. This CDR3 is built from 15 residues. Trimming at V came to 4 bases and at J to 1 base, leaving 6 bases not matched to a gene. In DNA, the CDR3 is TGTGCCAGCAGCCTCGGACAGGGACTCCAAGAGACCCAGTACTTC. Amino acids: CASSLGQGLQETQYF. Filled out from reference TRBV5-6 and TRBJ2-5, the complete variable domain reads DAGVTQSPTHLIKTRGQQVTLRCSPKSGHDTVSWYQQALGQGPQFIFQYYEEEERQRGNFPDRFSGHQFPNYSSELNVNALLLGDSALYLCASSLGQGLQETQYFGPGTRLLVL.

The chain has TRBV11-3 and TRBJ2-2; D remains unclear. CDR1 and CDR2 from the germline V gene are SGHNT and YENEEA. The CDR3 length is 12 residues. Trimming left V 5 bases short and J 5 bases short, with 6 bases between. The CDR3 here is CASSRVTGELFF. CDR3 nucleotide sequence: TGTGCCAGCAGCCGGGTTACCGGGGAGCTGTTTTTT.

The chain joins TRBV7-9 to TRBJ1-1; 8 nucleotides match TRBD1. V dropped 5 bases and J dropped 3; count of bases not matched to a gene: 5. Germline V gives CDR1 SEHNR, CDR2 FQNEAQ (reference sequence). The CDR3 runs 14 residues. The CDR3 DNA sequence: TGTGCCAGCAGCCTAACAGGGGGACACACTGAAGCTTTCTTT. Translation gives CASSLTGGHTEAFF.